The 9 T cell receptor beta chains listed next were all sequenced from one sample in a study of T cell clusters in autoimmune cytopenias. Each sample's input was approximately 0.25 ug genomic DNA, 35,000 to 40,000 genome equivalents. TRB rearrangements were amplified by touch-down multiplex PCR with mixed TRB-A/B primers. Reprocessing the multiplex PCR reads, TCRdb reports a single entry for every CDR3 protein and omits DNA. The data show thousands of distinct CDR3 sequences, and the top ten clones hold more than 6.5%. The sample also formed part of further work on T cell repertoires in aging, cancer and after chemotherapy.

The sample consisted of peripheral blood. The receptors derive from a human donor in good health.

V usage is TRBV6-1 and J usage is TRBJ2-7; TCRdb returns TRBD1, unconfirmable since there is no DNA. The germline CDR1 and CDR2 sequences are MNHNS and SASEGT. This CDR3 is built from 14 residues. The CDR3 spells CASGAGQVFYEQYF.

The chain is built from TRBV19 and TRBJ1-5; the D call from TCRdb, TRBD1, cannot be confirmed without DNA. CDR1 and CDR2 (germline): LNHDA, SQIVND (reference sequence). The length of the CDR3 is 16 residues. The CDR3 reads CASSPPGQGAFQPQHF.

The chain uses TRBV7-2 and TRBJ2-1. CDR3 length equals 16 residues. Looked up from germline, CDR1 is SGHTA and CDR2 is FQGNSA. CDR3 loop: CASSLAQQLTYNEQFF.

This clonotype is called medium-sized based on its frequency. The chain couples TRBV6-1 to TRBJ1-2; TCRdb selects TRBD1, and the lack of DNA leaves this call unchecked. The CDR3 has 13 amino acids. CDR1 and CDR2 from the germline V gene are MNHNS and SASEGT. CDR3: CASSPDSSYGYTF.

In terms of frequency, this clonotype is medium-sized (0.01 to 0.1%). This sequence joins TRBV19 and TRBJ1-6. Per the germline V gene, CDR1 is LNHDA and CDR2 is SQIVND (reference sequence). This CDR3 region has 13 residues. CDR3 loop: CASSPIEGSPLHF.

Its frequency marks this clonotype as medium-sized (0.01 to 0.1%). The rearrangement links TRBV19 to TRBJ2-2; TCRdb gives TRBD2 as the D gene, but with no DNA this cannot be confirmed. CDR3 length: 16 amino acids. Germline assignment: CDR1 LNHDA and CDR2 SQIVND (reference sequence). The CDR3 loop is CASRARLAANTGELFF.

This clonotype shows up as medium-sized by frequency. The chain links TRBV27 to TRBJ2-7; the TCRdb call, TRBD1, lacks DNA for checking. Germline-derived CDR1 and CDR2 are MNHEY and SMNVEV (reference sequence). There are 15 residues in the CDR3. CDR3 loop: CASSPDRLRSYEQYF.

The chain joins TRBV7-2 to TRBJ2-6; no DNA is available, so the TRBD1 call from TCRdb remains unchecked. This CDR3 region has 16 residues. Germline CDR1 reads SGHTA; CDR2 reads FQGNSA. Here the CDR3 reads CASSKQGAPGANVLTF.

The chain carries TRBV30 and TRBJ1-1; TCRdb reports TRBD1, a call that lacks DNA to check it against. CDR1 and CDR2 from the germline V gene are GTSNPN and SVGIG (reference sequence). This CDR3 has 13 amino acids. CDR3 residues: CAWTGQGISEAFF.